This TCR beta chain was obtained from a study of blood T cell repertoires in COVID-19 (TCRdb year 2020). Broadly, across the study: Samples from collaborators originated in the United States, Italy and Spain and spanned both the acute and convalescent phases of COVID-19. The prospective study material was composed of cDNA or gDNA derived from T cells, B-cell-depleted T cells, or PBMCs. Deeply sampled blood TCRbeta repertoires from subjects exposed to, actively infected with, or recovered from COVID-19 were included in the dataset. The repertoires were released in a freely available public database meant as a resource for research on the immune response to SARS-CoV-2. The samples were drawn from two sources: the first 160 participants of the ongoing ImmuneRACE study, and 1,254 subjects contributed by 6 global collaborators. A de-identified subject ID, COVID-19 status, age in years and sex were almost always included in the sample metadata. HLA class I and class II types, where available, came from metadata supplied by the sample provider rather than from assay-based typing. What the study reported, not specific to this receptor: The amount of clinical and demographic metadata varied by source and participant and was provided uncurated.

Based on the germline V gene, the CDR1 and CDR2 sequences are SGHTA and FQGNSA. Clipping removes 5 bases from V and 1 base from J, with 7 as the unmatched junction base count. Spanning cysteine to phenylalanine, the CDR3 consists of 15 amino acids. CDR3 DNA only is kept here, 45 bases in frame from base 1. TCRbeta CDR3 regions were amplified from genomic DNA by means of the immunoSEQ Assay, a bias-controlled multiplex PCR. In the authors' own workflow: The number of nucleated cells in each sample was estimated from the amplification of reference gene primers within the assay. To quantify the absolute abundance of each unique TCRbeta CDR3 rearrangement, sequence reads were collapsed and filtered. For each sample, productive Simpson clonality was calculated as the square root of Simpson's diversity index across productive rearrangements. What TCRdb holds here is the immuneACCESS table cut down to in-frame rearrangements. Part of the clones is not present; checked against another copy, under half of the missing clones reflect an unresolved V gene, and the others are unexplained. The DNA gave D and trimming, while V, J and clone size come from that table. The sample contains about 110,000 clones, about 87% of them found a single time. Clones ranked in the top ten supply around 1.1% of the sample.

On this clone itself: This receptor's antigen is unknown. Per-base qualities were not stored, and no clone one base away is much larger.

Each collaborating institution followed its own protocols to collect whole blood in K2EDTA tubes. For TCRbeta analysis, collaborators shipped samples as frozen whole blood, isolated PBMCs, or DNA extracted from either of those sample types. The sequencing sample was made of peripheral blood. In this chain, TRBV7-2 is recombined with TRBJ2-7, and TRBD2 aligns with 8 junction nucleotides. The clonotype originates from a human donor in a cohort sampled during active COVID-19. CDR3 region: CASSPLVAGSYEQYF. The DNA sequence is given as TGTGCCAGCAGCCCCTTGGTAGCGGGGTCCTACGAGCAGTACTTC.